This T cell receptor beta chain stems from a study of T cell responses to AZD1222 COVID-19 vaccine. Libraries were prepared by immunoSEQ multiplex PCR; TCRdb keeps only in-frame clonotypes and omits some of them. Seen here are 35,000 to 50,000 clones, about 82% observed once, and the top ten hold about 20%. The V gene lost 4 bases and the J gene lost 4 bases, with 13 bases spanning the gap. CDR1 SSHAT and CDR2 FNYEAQ come from the germline V gene (reference sequence). The CDR3 is 15 amino acids. The clonotype was recovered from an adult who received the MenACWY meningococcal vaccine as a control. The rearrangement links TRBV7-7 to TRBJ1-4, with D perhaps matching TRBD1 (6 bases). Sequenced material: peripheral blood, taken 28 days after the second dose of the MenACWY control vaccine. This CDR3 is CASSSGGAVNEKLFF. In DNA form, the CDR3 reads TGTGCCAGCAGCTCCGGGGGGGCGGTTAATGAAAAACTGTTTTTT.